A selection of T cell receptor beta chains follows, all from one sample in a study of regulatory T cells in long-lasting Graves disease. TCRdb passed the multiplex PCR reads through MiXCR, listing each CDR3 protein once. The sample carries 400,000 to 550,000 distinct CDR3 sequences, about 16% recorded once. The same specimen was also included in a second study, on T cells in Graves' hyperthyroidism and ophthalmopathy.

Sequencing was performed on peripheral blood mononuclear cells (PBMCs), taken at new diagnosis, from a patient treated with antithyroid drugs. Source of these receptors: a woman under 30 with Graves disease. CDR3s include the opening cysteine and the closing phenylalanine or tryptophan. D genes are given only for firm matches. Clone size, where shown, is once, few, many, or a class for clones that have expanded.

clone_size	v_call	j_call	d_call	cdr3_aa	cdr3_nt
.	TRBV25-1	TRBJ1-1	TRBD1	CASRQGAGTEAFF	TGTGCCAGCAGACAGGGGGCTGGCACTGAAGCTTTCTTT
many	TRBV28	TRBJ2-7	.	CASSVDSLTYEQYF	TGTGCCAGCAGTGTAGACTCGTTAACCTACGAGCAGTACTTC
.	TRBV7-9	TRBJ2-1	TRBD2	CASSPLLAGGYNEQFF	TGTGCCAGCAGCCCACTTCTAGCGGGGGGGTACAATGAGCAGTTCTTC
few	TRBV7-3	TRBJ2-3	.	CASSLSKSSTDTQYF	TGTGCCAGCAGCTTAAGCAAGTCTAGCACAGATACGCAGTATTTT
few	TRBV28	TRBJ1-2	TRBD1	CASSPNRGRVSDYGYTF	TGTGCCAGCAGTCCTAACAGGGGGCGCGTGTCGGACTATGGCTACACCTTC
many	TRBV20-1	TRBJ2-5	.	CSARDQSRGETQYF	TGCAGTGCTAGAGATCAGAGCAGGGGAGAGACCCAGTACTTC
few	TRBV11-2	TRBJ2-7	.	CASSPLTYREAYEQYF	TGTGCCAGCAGCCCATTAACATACAGGGAGGCGTACGAGCAGTACTTC
.	TRBV19	TRBJ2-1	TRBD2	CASSKLAGVWNEQFF	TGTGCCAGTAGTAAACTAGCGGGAGTTTGGAATGAGCAGTTCTTC
few	TRBV29-1	TRBJ2-3	.	CSALPGRIDTQYF	TGCAGCGCGTTACCGGGGCGCATAGATACGCAGTATTTT
few	TRBV20-1	TRBJ1-2	TRBD1	CSARVPHTGVNYGYTF	TGCAGTGCTAGAGTCCCTCATACAGGGGTCAACTATGGCTACACCTTC
.	TRBV5-1	TRBJ2-1	.	CASSFRAGRDNGQFF	TGCGCCAGCAGCTTTAGGGCAGGGCGTGACAATGGGCAGTTCTTC
many	TRBV28	TRBJ2-7	.	CASSLVNRVGEQYF	TGTGCCAGCAGTTTGGTTAACAGGGTAGGGGAGCAGTACTTC
few	TRBV6-5	TRBJ1-1	.	CASSYPPDRGTEAFF	TGTGCCAGCAGTTACCCCCCCGACCGGGGCACTGAAGCTTTCTTT
.	TRBV3-1	TRBJ1-3	TRBD1	CASSRDTTGGSGNTIYF	TGTGCCAGCAGCCGGGATACGACAGGGGGCAGCGGAAACACCATATATTTT
many	TRBV30	TRBJ2-7	.	CAWSPEGEQYF	TGTGCCTGGAGCCCGGAGGGTGAGCAGTACTTC
many	TRBV20-1	TRBJ2-1	.	CSASGPGNEQFF	TGCAGTGCTAGTGGGCCCGGCAATGAGCAGTTCTTC
.	TRBV2	TRBJ2-1	.	CASSDRLNNEQFF	TGTGCCAGCAGTGATCGTCTAAACAATGAGCAGTTCTTC
.	TRBV10-3	TRBJ2-2	.	CAISESLFPGELFF	TGTGCCATCAGTGAGTCTCTTTTTCCGGGGGAGCTGTTTTTT
few	TRBV7-8	TRBJ2-7	TRBD2	CASSLQRDRSYEQYF	TGTGCCAGCAGCTTACAGCGGGACCGTTCCTACGAGCAGTACTTC
.	TRBV3-1	TRBJ2-7	.	CASSQGQGGPYEQYF	TGTGCCAGCAGCCAAGGGCAGGGGGGACCCTACGAGCAGTACTTC
many	TRBV29-1	TRBJ2-5	.	CSVEPRLRKETQYF	TGCAGCGTTGAACCCCGTTTGAGGAAAGAGACCCAGTACTTC
.	TRBV20-1	TRBJ1-5	.	CSATGRLNQPQHF	TGCAGTGCCACGGGACGGTTGAATCAGCCCCAGCATTTT
.	TRBV24-1	TRBJ2-5	.	CATSDQGTQYF	TGTGCCACCAGTGATCAGGGGACCCAGTACTTC
few	TRBV12-3/TRBV12-4	TRBJ2-1	TRBD2	CASSSSGREFNEQFF	TGTGCCAGCAGTTCTAGCGGGAGGGAGTTCAATGAGCAGTTCTTC
.	TRBV30	TRBJ2-3	TRBD1	CAWSVILWAETRDRGSDTQYF	TGTGCCTGGAGTGTAATACTTTGGGCGGAGACCCGGGACAGGGGGTCAGATACGCAGTATTTT
.	TRBV11-2	TRBJ1-1	.	CASSLDRTAEAFF	TGTGCCAGCAGCTTAGATAGAACAGCTGAAGCTTTCTTT
few	TRBV20-1	TRBJ1-2	.	CSASDGYYGYTF	TGCAGTGCTAGTGACGGATACTATGGCTACACCTTC
.	TRBV10-3	TRBJ2-5	.	CAISELGGQETQYF	TGTGCCATCAGTGAGCTGGGGGGTCAAGAGACCCAGTACTTC
few	TRBV28	TRBJ1-2	TRBD1	CASKDRGPDNPYGYTF	TGTGCCAGCAAAGACAGGGGACCAGATAATCCATATGGCTACACCTTC
many	TRBV2	TRBJ2-3	.	CASKTGLTNFLDTQYF	TGTGCCAGCAAGACGGGCCTAACAAACTTCTTAGATACGCAGTATTTT
many	TRBV28	TRBJ2-7	TRBD1	CASNDREMGEQYF	TGTGCCAGCAATGACAGGGAGATGGGCGAGCAGTACTTC
few	TRBV5-1	TRBJ1-2	.	CASRSYRGIYTF	TGCGCCAGCAGGTCTTATCGGGGGATCTACACCTTC
many	TRBV3-1	TRBJ2-7	.	CASSQIPSYEQYF	TGTGCCAGCAGCCAGATCCCGTCCTACGAGCAGTACTTC
.	TRBV10-3	TRBJ2-7	.	CAISAQFRDTVYEQYF	TGTGCCATCAGTGCTCAATTCCGGGACACGGTCTACGAGCAGTACTTC
many	TRBV28	TRBJ1-2	.	CASSLSLGTLYGYTF	TGTGCCAGCAGTTTATCCCTTGGGACCCTCTATGGCTACACCTTC
.	TRBV20-1	TRBJ1-1	TRBD1	CSASLDRVSFF	TGCAGTGCTAGTCTGGACAGGGTATCTTTCTTT
many	TRBV20-1	TRBJ1-2	.	CSASRQTNYGYTF	TGCAGTGCTAGTCGCCAAACTAACTATGGCTACACCTTC
many	TRBV3-1	TRBJ2-7	TRBD1	CASSQDLARTGVYEQYF	TGTGCCAGCAGCCAAGATCTGGCCAGGACAGGAGTCTACGAGCAGTACTTC
many	TRBV11-3	TRBJ2-1	TRBD2	CASSLPGTGGLAGEGYNEQFF	TGTGCCAGCAGCTTACCGGGGACTGGAGGACTAGCGGGAGAGGGGTACAATGAGCAGTTCTTC
many	TRBV5-8	TRBJ1-5	.	CASSLGMLGSNQPQHF	TGTGCCAGCAGCTTGGGTATGTTGGGAAGCAATCAGCCCCAGCATTTT
.	TRBV27	TRBJ2-5	TRBD1	CASSSALTGGGWTQYF	TGTGCCAGCAGTTCGGCGCTGACAGGGGGCGGATGGACCCAGTACTTC
.	TRBV10-1	TRBJ1-1	TRBD1	CASSPGQGKNTEAFF	TGCGCCAGCAGCCCCGGACAGGGGAAGAACACTGAAGCTTTCTTT
many	TRBV10-1	TRBJ2-7	.	CASSTDRAREQYF	TGCGCCAGCAGTACCGACCGGGCCCGGGAGCAGTACTTC
many	TRBV2	TRBJ2-3	.	CASRLLASSTDTQYF	TGTGCCAGCAGGCTTTTAGCGTCTAGCACAGATACGCAGTATTTT
few	TRBV29-1	TRBJ2-7	.	CSVEDPSEQYF	TGCAGCGTTGAAGATCCTAGCGAGCAGTACTTC
.	TRBV27	TRBJ2-1	.	CASSSGTVSLNEQFF	TGTGCCAGCAGTTCCGGGACCGTATCCCTCAATGAGCAGTTCTTC
many	TRBV2	TRBJ1-2	.	CASSEEGQANYGYTF	TGTGCCAGCAGTGAGGAGGGCCAAGCTAACTATGGCTACACCTTC